These T cell receptor beta chains were read from a single sample in a study of cytomegalovirus exposure and HLA in healthy donors. Profiling relied on immunoSEQ multiplex PCR, and the TCRdb table lists in-frame clones only, not all of them. The sample has around 190,000 clones, under 80% seen once. Sequenced material: PBMCs. These receptors came from a man aged 25 to 40 in good health and CMV-seropositive. Both conserved end residues are part of each CDR3. A D gene is named only where the DNA matches it firmly. Some rows mark clone size as missing; the rest say once, few, many or name a class of expanded clone.

cdr3_nt,cdr3_aa,clone_size,d_call,v_call,j_call
TGTGCCAGCAGCTTGGCCATCACTAGCGGGAATTTCTACGAGCAGTACTTC,CASSLAITSGNFYEQYF,NA,TRBD2,TRBV5-4,TRBJ2-7
TGTGCCAGCAGCCAAGGACTAGCGGCGTACCAAGAGACCCAGTACTTC,CASSQGLAAYQETQYF,NA,TRBD2,TRBV9,TRBJ2-5
TGTGCCACCGCAGGAGGTGTAGAGACCCAGTACTTC,CATAGGVETQYF,NA,NA,TRBV15,TRBJ2-5
TGTGCCAGCAGTTACGTGGGACAGGGTCTCTATGGCTACACCTTC,CASSYVGQGLYGYTF,NA,TRBD1,TRBV6-5,TRBJ1-2
TGTGCCAGCAGTGCCATAGCGGGAGCCTACGAGCAGTACTTC,CASSAIAGAYEQYF,once,TRBD2,TRBV25-1,TRBJ2-7
TGTGCCAGCAGCTTAGGACCTCAAGGGGGATCTGGAAACACCATATATTTT,CASSLGPQGGSGNTIYF,NA,NA,TRBV7-2,TRBJ1-3
TGTGCCAGCAGTTTGTCAATACAAACACTGAACACTGAAGCTTTCTTT,CASSLSIQTLNTEAFF,NA,NA,TRBV2,TRBJ1-1
TGTGCCAGCAGGAGAAAGGGGGGGCCCAGCACAGATACGCAGTATTTT,CASRRKGGPSTDTQYF,NA,NA,TRBV7-2,TRBJ2-3
TGTGCCAGCAGCATCGGACAGGGGGCGCAGGGCTACACCTTC,CASSIGQGAQGYTF,NA,TRBD1,TRBV5-4,TRBJ1-2
TGTGCCACCAGCAGGGGGGGGGCGGCCGAGGAGCAGTTCTTC,CATSRGGAAEEQFF,NA,NA,TRBV15,TRBJ2-1
TGTGCCACCAGCAGAGTGGCAGACATTCAGTACTTC,CATSRVADIQYF,NA,NA,TRBV15,TRBJ2-4
TGTGCCAGCCGGGACAGGGTTAATCAGCCCCAGCATTTT,CASRDRVNQPQHF,few,TRBD1,TRBV6-5,TRBJ1-5
TGCGCCAGCAGCCAGCCGGACAGGCCTAACTATGGCTACACCTTC,CASSQPDRPNYGYTF,NA,TRBD1,TRBV4-1,TRBJ1-2
TGTGCCTGGAGTGTACATCCGCGTCAGCGCGATACCGGGGAGCTGTTTTTT,CAWSVHPRQRDTGELFF,NA,NA,TRBV30,TRBJ2-2
TGTGCCAGCAGCCCGCTACTAGTATACGGGGAGCTGTTTTTT,CASSPLLVYGELFF,NA,NA,TRBV7-9,TRBJ2-2
TGTGCCACCGCCGGGACAGCGTCCTACGAGCAGTACTTC,CATAGTASYEQYF,NA,TRBD1,TRBV27,TRBJ2-7
TGTGCCAGCAGCGGGACGGGACTGAGCTACAATGAGCAGTTCTTC,CASSGTGLSYNEQFF,few,NA,TRBV9,TRBJ2-1
TGCAGCGTGCCCCACAGGAACACCGGGGAGCTGTTTTTT,CSVPHRNTGELFF,NA,NA,TRBV29-1,TRBJ2-2
TGTGCCAGCAACCCGACCGGGACAGGCTATCACGAGCAGTACTTC,CASNPTGTGYHEQYF,NA,TRBD1,TRBV28,TRBJ2-7
TGTGCCAGTAGTATATTCCATGGCGGGGAGTACGAGCAGTACTTC,CASSIFHGGEYEQYF,NA,NA,TRBV19,TRBJ2-7
TGTGCCATCAGTTTGACAGTCACCGGGGAGCTGTTTTTT,CAISLTVTGELFF,NA,NA,TRBV10-3,TRBJ2-2
TGTGCCAGCAGCTTCAGGGGGCTTGGGGCCAACGTCCTGACTTTC,CASSFRGLGANVLTF,NA,TRBD1,TRBV7-3,TRBJ2-6
TGTGCCAGCAGCAGCAGGGCTGGGGCCAACGTCCTGACTTTC,CASSSRAGANVLTF,NA,NA,TRBV6-6,TRBJ2-6
TGTGCCTGGAGTGTACGGGGGTCTAGCACAGATACGCAGTATTTT,CAWSVRGSSTDTQYF,NA,NA,TRBV30,TRBJ2-3
TGTGCTAGTGGTTGGGGCGGAACTAGCACAGATACGCAGTATTTT,CASGWGGTSTDTQYF,NA,NA,TRBV12-5,TRBJ2-3
TGCAGTGCTAGGTATAGCTATGGCTACACCTTC,CSARYSYGYTF,NA,NA,TRBV20-1,TRBJ1-2
TGTGCCAGCAGCAGCCGGACAGGGGGCTTTGAAAAACTGTTTTTT,CASSSRTGGFEKLFF,NA,NA,TRBV21-1,TRBJ1-4